The next 20 T cell receptor beta chains were all read from a single sample in a study of circulating and synovial CD4+ cells in juvenile arthritis. The repertoire was sequenced with immunoSEQ multiplex PCR; TCRdb's copy has only in-frame clones and lacks some. The table has some 33,000 clones, approximately 96% seen once. The sample was CD4+ T cells from blood. All receptors derive from a human donor with juvenile idiopathic arthritis.

The chain is built from TRBV5-8 and TRBJ1-2, with a possible D match to TRBD1 (6 bases). V lost 4 bases and J lost 4, with 11 bases in between. The CDR3 runs to 13 residues. Germline loops: CDR1 SGHTS, CDR2 YDEGEE. CDR3 sequence: CASSLPGVYGYTF. The CDR3 nucleotides are TGTGCCAGCAGCCTACCAGGGGTCTATGGCTACACCTTC.

The chain has TRBV5-4 and TRBJ1-1; weak D call: TRBD1 (5 bases). Deletions cut 4 bases from V and 1 base from J, with 14 bases between. This CDR3 is built from 15 residues. Germline loops: CDR1 SGHNT, CDR2 YYREEE (reference sequence). CDR3 sequence (DNA): TGTGCCAGCAGCAGGGACGTGGGGGGGAACACTGAAGCTTTCTTT. This sequence encodes CASSRDVGGNTEAFF.

The chain uses TRBV4-1 and TRBJ1-3, with 7 bases identical to TRBD1. V gave up 4 bases and J gave up 4 bases; unmatched junction bases: 13. The CDR3 is 17 amino acids. The germline CDR1 and CDR2 sequences are MGHRA and YSYEKL. Written as DNA, the CDR3 is TGCGCCAGCAGCCCCCTGGGAAGGGGGCAGAAGGGAAACACCATATATTTT. Encoded protein: CASSPLGRGQKGNTIYF.

The chain has TRBV2 and TRBJ1-5; D gene unclear. The germline V and J ends were trimmed by 1 base and 2 bases, with 9 bases remaining between them. The CDR3 runs to 15 residues. CDR1 is SNHLY and CDR2 is FYNNEI in the germline V gene. The CDR3 loop reads CASSEGRQRNQPQHF. The CDR3 DNA follows: TGTGCCAGCAGTGAAGGCCGACAACGCAATCAGCCCCAGCATTTT.

V and J are TRBV11-2 and TRBJ2-5, with D uncertain. Trimming cost V 5 bases and J 2 bases, with 6 bases left between them. This CDR3 has 12 amino acids. Per the germline V gene, CDR1 is SGHAT and CDR2 is FQNNGV. CDR3 region: CASSAGQETQYF. CDR3 coding DNA: TGTGCCAGCAGCGCCGGGCAAGAGACCCAGTACTTC.

The chain joins TRBV7-7 to TRBJ2-7, with 8 bases matching TRBD1. Germline values: CDR1 SSHAT, CDR2 FNYEAQ (reference sequence). With 4 bases clipped from V and 3 bases from J, the junction kept 11 bases outside the gene matches. This CDR3 is built from 16 residues. CDR3 DNA: TGTGCCAGCAGCTCGATCGGACAGGGAGAAGGCTACGAGCAGTACTTC. It encodes CASSSIGQGEGYEQYF.

The chain has TRBV19 and TRBJ1-4, with 8 bases that match TRBD1. The CDR3 has 15 amino acids. Germline trimming cut 2 bases from V and 8 bases from J; bases unmatched to any gene: 7. Germline CDR1 and CDR2: LNHDA and SQIVND (reference sequence). CDR3 residues: CASSIMTGDREKLFF. CDR3 DNA sequence: TGTGCCAGTAGTATAATGACAGGGGATCGGGAAAAACTGTTTTTT.

The chain couples TRBV9 to TRBJ1-4, with TRBD1 matching over 9 bases. This CDR3 spans 16 amino acids. CDR1 SGDLS and CDR2 YYNGEE come from the germline V gene. The ends lost 3 bases at V and 4 bases at J; junction bases unmatched: 7. The CDR3 region has the DNA TGTGCCAGCAGCGCGTTACCGGGACAGGGTAATGAAAAACTGTTTTTT. This encodes CASSALPGQGNEKLFF.

This sequence joins TRBV5-6 and TRBJ1-4; the D gene is possibly TRBD1 (6 bases). Looked up from germline, CDR1 is SGHDT and CDR2 is YYEEEE. The CDR3 sequence is 15 residues long. The ends were cut back, 4 bases at V and 6 bases at J, with 16 bases in the middle. The CDR3 loop reads CASSRLGGGDEKLFF. The CDR3 nucleotides read TGTGCCAGCAGCCGTCTCGGCGGGGGCGATGAAAAACTGTTTTTT.

This rearrangement joins TRBV7-3 to TRBJ1-2; TRBD1 matches 9 bases. The CDR3 spans 20 residues. Germline values: CDR1 SGHTA, CDR2 FQGTGA. J lost 3 bases, V lost 2 bases, and 19 bases had no gene match. The CDR3 region is CASSLFPLNPRDREDYGYTF. The CDR3 DNA reads TGTGCCAGCAGCTTATTCCCTTTGAATCCCCGGGACAGGGAAGACTATGGCTACACCTTC.

The rearrangement uses TRBV7-2 and TRBJ1-2; D may be TRBD1 (6 bases). This CDR3 comprises 17 residues. V was trimmed by 5 bases and J by 4 bases, leaving 23 bases between them. Germline V CDR1 and CDR2: SGHTA, FQGNSA. In DNA, the CDR3 is TGTGCCAGCAGCCTAAGGGGCGGGGGGGGCGCTACCTATGGCTACACCTTC. Protein product: CASSLRGGGGATYGYTF.

The V gene is TRBV9, the J gene TRBJ2-2, with 8 bases that match TRBD1. V was clipped by 3 bases and J by 6 bases; unmatched bases: 4. The CDR3 runs to 14 residues. Germline lookup yields CDR1 SGDLS and CDR2 YYNGEE. The CDR3 bases are TGTGCCAGCAGCGGACAGGGGTATCCCGGGGAGCTGTTTTTT. It yields the protein CASSGQGYPGELFF. The variable domain in full, completed from reference TRBV9 and TRBJ2-2, reads DSGVTQTPKHLITATGQRVTLRCSPRSGDLSVYWYQQSLDQGLQFLIQYYNGEERAKGNILERFSAQQFPDLHSELNLSSLELGDSALYFCASSGQGYPGELFFGEGSRLTVL.

The gene calls are TRBV5-1 and TRBJ2-2, with 12 bases lining up with TRBD2. The CDR3 is 16 residues long. V lost 4 bases to trimming and J lost 6 bases; unmatched junction nucleotides: 7. Germline V gene data show CDR1 as SGHRS and CDR2 as YFSETQ. CDR3 loop: CASSGPPSGGAGELFF. For the CDR3, the DNA is TGCGCCAGCAGCGGCCCCCCTAGCGGGGGGGCCGGGGAGCTGTTTTTT.

The J gene is TRBJ2-7, the V gene TRBV28; D possibly corresponds to TRBD2 (5 bases). V dropped 6 bases and J dropped 12 bases, with 18 bases sitting between them. CDR1 and CDR2 from the germline V gene are MDHEN and SYDVKM. This CDR3 has 12 residues. The CDR3 sequence is CASSIGSRSLYF. The CDR3 DNA sequence: TGTGCCAGCAGCATAGGGAGCAGGTCCTTGTACTTC.

On this clone itself: Other DNA sequences in this sample translate to the same CDR3. The V and J genes are TRBV19 and TRBJ1-6, with 8 bases identical to TRBD1. The CDR3 runs 15 residues. V lost 8 bases to trimming and J lost 5 bases; unmatched junction nucleotides: 8. CDR1 and CDR2 (germline): LNHDA, SQIVND (reference sequence). The CDR3 bases are TGTGCCAGTGGGCAGTTGGACAGGGATAATTCACCCCTCCACTTT. It encodes CASGQLDRDNSPLHF. Combining the CDR3 with reference TRBV19 and TRBJ1-6 gives the whole variable domain DGGITQSPKYLFRKEGQNVTLSCEQNLNHDAMYWYRQDPGQGLRLIYYSQIVNDFQKGDIAEGYSVSREKKESFPLTVTSAQKNPTAFYLCASGQLDRDNSPLHFGNGTRLTVT.

This chain links TRBV19 with TRBJ2-3; perhaps TRBD1 as D (6 bases). V gave up 1 base and J gave up 2 bases, with 10 bases separating them. Germline V gives CDR1 LNHDA, CDR2 SQIVND (reference sequence). The length of the CDR3 is 15 residues. The CDR3 DNA is TGTGCCAGTAGTATAGGGGGACAACCCACAGATACGCAGTATTTT. Translated, it gives CASSIGGQPTDTQYF.

The V call is TRBV10-3, the J call TRBJ2-7; D gene unclear. This CDR3 region has 14 residues. V lost 3 bases and J 4 bases, leaving 13 bases between the germline ends. Germline-derived CDR1 and CDR2 are ENHRY and SYGVKD. The CDR3 loop reads CAISESSKSYEQYF. The CDR3 bases are TGTGCCATCAGTGAAAGCTCGAAGTCGTACGAGCAGTACTTC.

V is TRBV6-1 and J is TRBJ2-5; D gene unclear. V shed 4 bases and J shed 5 bases, with 5 bases lying between them. This CDR3 is 11 amino acids long. In germline, CDR1 is MNHNS, CDR2 SASEGT. CDR3 loop: CASSALETQYF. The CDR3 region has the DNA TGTGCCAGCAGTGCCCTGGAGACCCAGTACTTC.

The chain recombines TRBV4-3 with TRBJ1-4; D remains unclear. Trimming removed 0 bases from V and 5 bases from J, with 10 bases in between. The CDR3 is 15 residues long. Per the germline V gene, CDR1 is LGHNA and CDR2 is YSLEER. The CDR3 DNA is TGCGCCAGCAGCCAAGATTGGGCCTTAAATGAAAAACTGTTTTTT. Protein: CASSQDWALNEKLFF.

The V and J genes are TRBV30 and TRBJ2-1; tentatively, D is TRBD2 (6 bases). Looked up from germline, CDR1 is GTSNPN and CDR2 is SVGIG (reference sequence). Trimming left V 8 bases short and J 8 bases short, with 22 bases between. The length of the CDR3 is 14 residues. CDR3 nucleotide sequence: TGTGCCCGGCAGACTTTAGCGGACTCGGATGAGCAGTTCTTC. It codes for CARQTLADSDEQFF. Using reference TRBV30 and TRBJ2-1 for the parts outside the CDR3, the full variable domain is SQTIHQWPATLVQPVGSPLSLECTVEGTSNPNLYWYRQAAGRGLQLLFYSVGIGQISSEVPQNLSASRPQDRQFILSSKKLLLSDSGFYLCARQTLADSDEQFFGPGTRLTVL.